This T cell receptor beta chain was recorded in a study of blood T cell repertoires in COVID-19. Across the whole study: Material from acute and convalescent COVID-19 was sourced from the United States, Italy and Spain. PBMCs, B-cell-depleted T cells, or T cells provided the cDNA or gDNA that made up the material.

V dropped 3 bases and J dropped 0 bases, with 12 bases sitting between them. Germline CDR1 reads SGHKS; CDR2 reads YYEKEE (reference sequence). The CDR3 consists of 15 residues. Repertoires were generated with immunoSEQ multiplex PCR, while TCRdb's copy carries only in-frame clones and drops some. In the table there are some 80,000 clones, around 79% of which are singletons. Sequencing used peripheral blood. The receptor was derived from a woman of 80 years or more with active or convalescent COVID-19. The gene calls are TRBV5-5 and TRBJ1-1, with a possible D match to TRBD1 (6 bases). The CDR3 DNA is TGTGCCAGCAGCTCACAGGGTACCATGAACACTGAAGCTTTCTTT. It specifies CASSSQGTMNTEAFF.